These 24 T cell receptor beta chains were sequenced from one sample in a study of spatial heterogeneity in lung cancer. TCRdb passed the 5' RACE reads through MiXCR, listing each CDR3 protein once. The table records 60,000 to 65,000 distinct CDR3 sequences, about 8% of them present only once. Time point of the sample: sample taken at primary tumor resection. Unsorted tumor, nontumor lung tissue or cryopreserved PBMC supplied the whole RNA. Source: PBMCs, taken at surgery. These receptors all come from a female donor with early-stage non-small cell lung cancer.

This clonotype has at least ten counts. The chain joins TRBV5-5 to TRBJ1-5; D not resolved. The CDR3 is 13 amino acids. V shed 7 bases and J shed 2 bases, with 10 bases lying between them. Germline assignment: CDR1 SGHKS and CDR2 YYEKEE (reference sequence). CDR3 sequence reads: CASHRDGNQPQHF. DNA for the CDR3: TGTGCCAGCCATCGAGATGGCAATCAGCCCCAGCATTTT.

This clonotype was counted many times. The rearrangement joins TRBV20-1 to TRBJ2-1, with 13 bases matching TRBD2. Germline CDR1 DFQATT, CDR2 SNEGSKA (reference sequence). This CDR3 is built from 15 residues. CDR3 sequence (DNA): TGCAGAGCCTCGAAACTAGCGGGAGGGAGGAATGAGCAGTTCTTC. Translating it yields CRASKLAGGRNEQFF.

This chain joins TRBV24-1 and TRBJ2-5; D perhaps matches TRBD1 (5 bases). The length of the CDR3 is 13 residues. Between the trimmed V and J ends, which lost 5 bases and 5 bases, there was a span of 11 bases. The germline V gene encodes CDR1 KGHDR and CDR2 SFDVKD. CDR3 protein: CATSGGAQETQYF. The DNA of the CDR3 is TGTGCCACCAGTGGTGGGGCACAGGAGACCCAGTACTTC.

This clonotype was observed at least ten times. The V and J genes are TRBV10-3 and TRBJ1-2, with 7 bases aligning to TRBD1. The CDR3 spans 15 residues. The ends lost 0 bases at V and 4 bases at J; junction bases unmatched: 5. The germline V gene has CDR1 ENHRY and CDR2 SYGVKD. Here the CDR3 reads CAISESGQFLYGYTF. CDR3 DNA: TGTGCCATCAGTGAGTCGGGACAGTTTCTCTATGGCTACACCTTC.

V gene TRBV7-2 combines with J gene TRBJ1-1; a weak D match, TRBD1 (6 bases). The germline gives CDR1 SGHTA, CDR2 FQGNSA. CDR3 size: 12 residues. V was shortened by 8 bases and J by 4 bases, with 11 bases between the two germline ends. The CDR3 DNA is TGTGCCAGCCGGGGGGGCCCCACTGAAGCTTTCTTT. Translation gives CASRGGPTEAFF. The complete variable domain, with remaining parts taken from reference TRBV7-2 and TRBJ1-1, reads GAGVSQSPSNKVTEKGKDVELRCDPISGHTALYWYRQSLGQGLEFLIYFQGNSAPDKSGLPSDRFSAERTGGSVSTLTIQRTQQEDSAVYLCASRGGPTEAFFGQGTRLTVV.

The chain uses TRBV6-1 and TRBJ1-5; D is uncertain. Trimming cost V 2 bases and J 6 bases, with 5 bases left between them. Germline-derived CDR1 and CDR2 are MNHNS and SASEGT. CDR3 length: 12 amino acids. The CDR3 here is CASSELSQPQHF. For the CDR3, the DNA is TGTGCCAGCAGTGAACTTAGTCAGCCCCAGCATTTT.

The chain couples TRBV5-1 to TRBJ1-1; no clear D. The V gene's germline CDR1 is SGHRS and CDR2 YFSETQ. Trimming took off 0 bases at V and 3 bases at J, with 9 bases between the two ends. The CDR3 is 14 residues long. CDR3 protein: CASSLARFDTEAFF. CDR3 bases: TGCGCCAGCAGCTTGGCTAGGTTTGACACTGAAGCTTTCTTT.

This clonotype was seen only a few times. V and J are TRBV20-1 and TRBJ2-1, with a weak D call TRBD2 (6 bases). The germline V gene has CDR1 DFQATT and CDR2 SNEGSKA (reference sequence). Trimming removed 7 bases at V and 0 bases at J, with 22 bases between. The CDR3 is made up of 17 amino acids. Written as DNA, the CDR3 is TGCAGTGTCAGGGCAGTGGGACTTAGGGGCTCCTACAATGAGCAGTTCTTC. Protein sequence: CSVRAVGLRGSYNEQFF.

This clonotype rates as medium-sized. The chain combines TRBV5-5 with TRBJ2-6; D remains ambiguous. The CDR3 contains 15 residues. Trimming pared 4 bases from V and 2 bases from J, leaving 10 bases between. The germline CDR1 and CDR2 sequences are SGHKS and YYEKEE (reference sequence). CDR3 sequence: CASSLSTPGANVLTF. The CDR3 bases are TGTGCCAGCAGCCTGTCGACCCCTGGGGCCAACGTCCTGACTTTC.

This clonotype was observed a few times. The chain is built from TRBV6-5 and TRBJ1-6; D unclear. V lost 2 bases and J lost 7, with 6 bases in between. Germline assignment: CDR1 MNHEY and CDR2 SVGAGI. This CDR3 region has 13 residues. The DNA of the CDR3 is TGTGCCAGCAGTTACAAACTGAATTCACCCCTCCACTTT. Encoded protein: CASSYKLNSPLHF.

This clonotype showed up many times. The rearrangement links TRBV13 to TRBJ2-2, with D perhaps matching TRBD1 (6 bases). Germline V gene sequence: CDR1 PRHDT, CDR2 FYEKMQ (reference sequence). Deletions cut 5 bases from V and 0 bases from J, with 10 bases between. The CDR3 has 15 amino acids. The CDR3 loop reads CASSTRQANTGELFF. CDR3 DNA sequence: TGTGCCAGCAGCACTAGACAGGCGAACACCGGGGAGCTGTTTTTT.

This clonotype came up many times. V and J are TRBV7-3 and TRBJ2-5, with D possibly TRBD1 on 6 matching bases. The V end lost 4 bases, the J end lost 4 bases, and 10 bases lay between the germline ends. The CDR3 is 13 amino acids. In germline, CDR1 is SGHTA, CDR2 FQGTGA. The CDR3 reads CASSSQGVETQYF. The CDR3 DNA reads TGTGCCAGCAGCTCACAGGGTGTAGAGACCCAGTACTTC.

This clonotype was recorded a few times. DNA of the CDR3: TGTGCCATCACTGGGACTAGCGGGGACAATGAGCAGTTCTTC. Protein sequence: CAITGTSGDNEQFF. The J gene is TRBJ2-1, the V gene TRBV10-3; TRBD2 matches at 13 bases. J gave up 5 bases and V 7 bases, and 2 bases lay outside the gene matches. Germline CDR1 ENHRY, CDR2 SYGVKD. The CDR3 is 14 residues long.

This clonotype has at least ten counts. The CDR3 loop reads CASTVDGSSGNTIYF. CDR3 bases: TGTGCCAGCACCGTGGACGGGAGCTCTGGAAACACCATATATTTT. The gene calls are TRBV6-2 or TRBV6-3 and TRBJ1-3; D is undetermined. The CDR3 consists of 15 residues. Germline CDR1 is MNHEY and CDR2 is SVGEGT. Deletions cut 7 bases from V and 0 bases from J, with 13 bases between.

This clonotype occurred a few times. The rearrangement uses TRBV2 and TRBJ2-3; the D gene is possibly TRBD2 (6 bases). V was clipped by 7 bases and J by 2 bases, with 16 bases between them. Germline V gene sequence: CDR1 SNHLY, CDR2 FYNNEI. CDR3 length: 15 amino acids. CDR3 amino acids: CASNPSGQPTDTQYF. CDR3 coding DNA: TGTGCCAGCAACCCGAGCGGGCAGCCCACAGATACGCAGTATTTT.

The chain uses TRBV20-1 and TRBJ1-5, with a tentative D call TRBD1 (6 bases). Trimming cost V 3 bases and J 2 bases, with 17 bases left between them. Germline-derived CDR1 and CDR2 are DFQATT and SNEGSKA (reference sequence). The CDR3 covers 16 residues. The DNA of the CDR3 is TGCAGTGCTAGCCCCTCGGGGAGGGGGGGCAATCAGCCCCAGCATTTT. This encodes CSASPSGRGGNQPQHF.

The J gene is TRBJ1-6, the V gene TRBV19; D not resolved. CDR1 is LNHDA, CDR2 SQIVND, per germline (reference sequence). The germline V and J ends were trimmed by 3 bases and 0 bases, with 6 bases remaining between them. CDR3 length: 15 amino acids. As DNA, the CDR3 is TGTGCCAGTAGTATCGAGTCCTCCTATAATTCACCCCTCCACTTT. Its protein product is CASSIESSYNSPLHF.

This clonotype was detected only a few times. The rearrangement joins TRBV7-9 to TRBJ1-1, with D tentatively TRBD1 (5 bases). Germline-derived CDR1 and CDR2 are SEHNR and FQNEAQ (reference sequence). The ends were cut back, 1 base at V and 4 bases at J, with 16 bases in the middle. This CDR3 region has 16 residues. DNA for the CDR3: TGTGCCAGCAGCTTAGAACCCGGCGGGGGGAGCACTGAAGCTTTCTTT. Translated: CASSLEPGGGSTEAFF.

The gene calls are TRBV5-1 and TRBJ2-1; D gene ambiguous. Deletions cut 4 bases from V and 2 bases from J, with 13 bases between. The CDR3 has 15 amino acids. Germline V gene lookup returns CDR1 SGHRS and CDR2 YFSETQ. CDR3 nucleotide sequence: TGCGCCAGCAGCCCCGTCGACGGCACCTACAATGAGCAGTTCTTC. Its protein product is CASSPVDGTYNEQFF.

This clonotype is classed as medium-sized. This rearrangement joins TRBV10-3 to TRBJ1-1; no clear D. This CDR3 has 13 amino acids. V was trimmed by 4 bases and J by 2 bases, leaving 8 bases between them. Per germline, CDR1 ENHRY and CDR2 SYGVKD. CDR3 amino acids: CAISGTVNTEAFF. Here the CDR3 DNA reads TGTGCCATCAGTGGGACGGTAAACACTGAAGCTTTCTTT.

The V gene is TRBV10-2, the J gene TRBJ1-3; maybe TRBD1 (6 bases). This CDR3 spans 16 amino acids. Per the germline V gene, CDR1 is WSHSY and CDR2 is SAAADI. V shed 4 bases and J shed 0 bases, with 13 bases lying between them. CDR3 nucleotide sequence: TGCGCCAGCAGTGGCGACAGGAGGAGCTCTGGAAACACCATATATTTT. It specifies CASSGDRRSSGNTIYF.

This clonotype was detected only a few times. The chain links TRBV7-8 to TRBJ1-6, with a possible D match to TRBD1 (5 bases). The V end lost 4 bases, the J end lost 8 bases, and 15 bases lay between the germline ends. The length of the CDR3 is 15 residues. Germline-derived CDR1 and CDR2 are SGHVS and FQNEAQ. Here the CDR3 reads CASSSLGRADSPLHF. For the CDR3, the DNA is TGTGCCAGCAGCTCCCTCGGCAGGGCTGATTCACCCCTCCACTTT. Combining the CDR3 with reference TRBV7-8 and TRBJ1-6 gives the whole variable domain GAGVSQSPRYKVAKRGQDVALRCDPISGHVSLFWYQQALGQGPEFLTYFQNEAQLDKSGLPSDRFFAERPEGSVSTLKIQRTQQEDSAVYLCASSSLGRADSPLHFGNGTRLTVT.

CDR3 DNA: TGCAGTGCTGAGGCAGGCACAGATACGCAGTATTTT. It is translated as CSAEAGTDTQYF. This sequence joins TRBV20-1 and TRBJ2-3; D is undetermined. Per germline, CDR1 DFQATT and CDR2 SNEGSKA (reference sequence). There are 12 residues in the CDR3. V gave up 5 bases and J gave up 1 base, with 7 bases separating them.

The chain employs TRBV7-9 and TRBJ1-1; a weak D match, TRBD1 (5 bases). Trimming shortened V by 1 base and J by 3 bases, and 12 bases separated the two germline ends. The CDR3 length is 15 residues. CDR1 SEHNR and CDR2 FQNEAQ come from the germline V gene (reference sequence). CDR3 bases: TGTGCCAGCAGCTTAGGGTCAGGGATACACACTGAAGCTTTCTTT. Amino acids: CASSLGSGIHTEAFF.